The sequence of this TCR beta chain was determined in a study of technical replicates of blood from several donors. V was shortened by 7 bases and J by 6 bases, with 16 bases between the two germline ends. CDR1 is MDHEN, CDR2 SYDVKM, per germline. The CDR3 has 14 residues. Repertoires were generated with immunoSEQ multiplex PCR, while TCRdb's copy carries only in-frame clones and drops some. This table holds 10,000 to 12,000 clones, less than 95% found once. The sequencing input was PBMCs. The clonotype comes from a human donor in good health. The rearrangement links TRBV28 to TRBJ1-5, with D possibly TRBD1 on 6 matching bases. The CDR3 sequence: CASTTGAGAQPQHF. For the CDR3, the DNA is TGTGCCAGCACCACCGGGGCAGGGGCTCAGCCCCAGCATTTT. Full variable domain (outside the CDR3, taken from reference TRBV28 and TRBJ1-5): DVKVTQSSRYLVKRTGEKVFLECVQDMDHENMFWYRQDPGLGLRLIYFSYDVKMKEKGDIPEGYSVSREKKERFSLILESASTNQTSMYLCASTTGAGAQPQHFGDGTRLSIL.